Reported below is one TCR beta chain. These data come from a study of shared clonotypes between healthy human individuals. Repertoires were generated with immunoSEQ multiplex PCR, while TCRdb's copy carries only in-frame clones and drops some. Among hundreds of thousands of clones listed, 90% to 97% were seen once. V shed 5 bases, J shed 7 bases, and the junction held 12 bases outside the gene matches. Germline values: CDR1 SGHAT, CDR2 FQNNGV. The CDR3 length is 15 residues. Input material: naive CD4+ T cells sorted from blood. The subset here: CD45RA+ positively selected. This rearrangement joins TRBV11-2 to TRBJ1-1; TRBD1 agrees at 8 bases. The sequence was collected from a woman in her 30s in good health. The chain's CDR3 is CASSARQGATLEAFF. CDR3 DNA: TGTGCCAGCAGCGCAAGGCAGGGGGCGACCCTTGAAGCTTTCTTT.